The rows below give T cell receptor beta chains drawn from one sample of a study of response to subunit inactivated influenza vaccine. One entry per CDR3 protein results from TCRdb running MiXCR on the RT-PCR reads. The sample lists roughly 160,000 distinct CDR3 sequences, about a tenth occurring once. This specimen was non-naive T cells sorted from PBMCs, taken roughly 46 days after vaccination. These receptors all stem from a man aged 45-65 years who received an inactivated influenza vaccine. Each CDR3 is given without its conserved first and last residue. Fields, in order: J gene, CDR3 length, V gene, clone size, CDR3 protein. Size tells how often a clone was seen (once, few, many) or the class of an expanded clone, and some rows leave it out.

J: TRBJ2-1; length: 13; V: TRBV7-2; size: -; CDR3: ASSPDGGSWNEQF
J: TRBJ1-2; length: 14; V: TRBV4-3; size: -; CDR3: ASSQDPGVPYYGYT
J: TRBJ1-1; length: 12; V: TRBV28; size: few; CDR3: ASSNPTTGHVAF
J: TRBJ1-5; length: 11; V: TRBV30; size: few; CDR3: AAAGSSNQPQH
J: TRBJ2-2; length: 13; V: TRBV6-2/TRBV6-3; size: -; CDR3: ASSLHGGAGGELF
J: TRBJ1-6; length: 13; V: TRBV27; size: -; CDR3: ASRRTGGFNSPLH
J: TRBJ2-1; length: 12; V: TRBV29-1; size: many; CDR3: SVGAGIGANEQF
J: TRBJ2-6; length: 17; V: TRBV12-3/TRBV12-4; size: -; CDR3: AFSLLHLWSGAGANVLT
J: TRBJ2-7; length: 9; V: TRBV24-1; size: -; CDR3: ATSEGYEQY
J: TRBJ2-6; length: 15; V: TRBV24-1; size: -; CDR3: ATSDPGRDSGANVLT